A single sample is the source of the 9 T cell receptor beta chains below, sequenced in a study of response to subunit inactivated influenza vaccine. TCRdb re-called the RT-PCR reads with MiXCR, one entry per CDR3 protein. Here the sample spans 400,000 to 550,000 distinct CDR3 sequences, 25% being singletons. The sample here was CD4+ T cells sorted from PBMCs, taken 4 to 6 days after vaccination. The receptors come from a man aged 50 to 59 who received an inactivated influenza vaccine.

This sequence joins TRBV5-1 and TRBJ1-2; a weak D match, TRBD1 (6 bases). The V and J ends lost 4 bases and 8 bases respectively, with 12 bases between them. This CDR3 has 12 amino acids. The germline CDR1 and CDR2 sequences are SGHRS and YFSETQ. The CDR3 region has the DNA TGCGCCAGCAGCCTGAACAGGGAAGGCTACACCTTC. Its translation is CASSLNREGYTF.

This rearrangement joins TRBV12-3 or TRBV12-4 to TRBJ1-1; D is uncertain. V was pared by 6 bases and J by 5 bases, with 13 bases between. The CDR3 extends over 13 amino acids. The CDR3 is CASSQSTGTEAFF. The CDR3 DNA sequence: TGTGCCAGCAGCCAAAGTACCGGTACTGAAGCTTTCTTT.

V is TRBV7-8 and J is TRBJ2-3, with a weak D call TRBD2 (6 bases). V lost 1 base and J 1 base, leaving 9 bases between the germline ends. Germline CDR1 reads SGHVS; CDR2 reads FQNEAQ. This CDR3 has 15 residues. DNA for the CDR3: TGTGCCAGCAGCTTAGTTTCTAGCGGCACAGATACGCAGTATTTT. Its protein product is CASSLVSSGTDTQYF.

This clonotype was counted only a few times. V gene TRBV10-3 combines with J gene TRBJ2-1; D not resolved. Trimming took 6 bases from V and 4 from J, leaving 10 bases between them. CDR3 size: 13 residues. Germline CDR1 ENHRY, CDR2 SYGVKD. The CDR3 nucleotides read TGTGCCATCAGCCCCGACCGATACAATGAGCAGTTCTTC. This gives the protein CAISPDRYNEQFF.

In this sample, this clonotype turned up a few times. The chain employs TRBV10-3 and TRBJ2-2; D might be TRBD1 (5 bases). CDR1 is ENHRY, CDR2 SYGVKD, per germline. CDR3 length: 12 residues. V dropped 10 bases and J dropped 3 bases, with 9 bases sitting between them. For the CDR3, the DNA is TGTGCCACGAGACAGTACACCGGGGAGCTGTTTTTT. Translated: CATRQYTGELFF.

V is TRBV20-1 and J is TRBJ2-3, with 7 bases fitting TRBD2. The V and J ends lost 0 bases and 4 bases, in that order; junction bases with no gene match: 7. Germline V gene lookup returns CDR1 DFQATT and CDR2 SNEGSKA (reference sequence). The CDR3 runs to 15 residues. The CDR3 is CSARDYAGVADTQYF. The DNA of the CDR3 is TGCAGTGCTAGAGATTACGCGGGAGTAGCAGATACGCAGTATTTT.

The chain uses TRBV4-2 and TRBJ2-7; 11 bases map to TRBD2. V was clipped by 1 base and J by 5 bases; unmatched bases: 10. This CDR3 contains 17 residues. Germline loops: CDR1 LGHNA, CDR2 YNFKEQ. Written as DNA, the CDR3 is TGTGCCAGCAGCCAAGCGAGGTTGACTAGCGGGACAAACGAGCAGTACTTC. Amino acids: CASSQARLTSGTNEQYF.

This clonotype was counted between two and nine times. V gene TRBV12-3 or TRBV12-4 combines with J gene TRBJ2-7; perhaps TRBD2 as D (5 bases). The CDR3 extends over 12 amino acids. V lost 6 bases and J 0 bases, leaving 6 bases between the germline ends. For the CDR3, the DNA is TGTGCCAGCAGACTAGACTCCTACGAGCAGTACTTC. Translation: CASRLDSYEQYF.

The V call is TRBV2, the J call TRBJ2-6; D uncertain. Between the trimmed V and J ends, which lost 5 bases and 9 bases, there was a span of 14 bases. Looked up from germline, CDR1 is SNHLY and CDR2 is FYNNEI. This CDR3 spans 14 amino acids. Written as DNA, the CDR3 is TGTGCCAGCAGTCCTCTAATCAACGACAACGTCCTGACTTTC. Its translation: CASSPLINDNVLTF.